Listed below are T cell receptor beta chains from one sample, sequenced in a study of blood T cell repertoires in COVID-19. Repertoires were generated with immunoSEQ multiplex PCR, while TCRdb's copy carries only in-frame clones and drops some. The data hold 200,000 to 250,000 clones, with 84% observed a single time. Sequenced: peripheral blood. These receptor sequences come from a man aged 50 or older with active or convalescent COVID-19. Both conserved end residues are part of each CDR3. A D gene is named only where the DNA matches it firmly. Clone size is not always given. Where it is, it says once, few, many or a class for expanded clones.

j_call v_call clone_size d_call cdr3_nt cdr3_aa
TRBJ1-4 TRBV5-5 . . TGTGCCAGCAGCTTGGTAGGCGGGACCTTGCTTGAAAAACTGTTTTTT CASSLVGGTLLEKLFF
TRBJ1-6 TRBV2 few . TGTGCCAGCAGTGAAGACCGGGGGGGGGATTCACCCCTCCACTTT CASSEDRGGDSPLHF
TRBJ1-3 TRBV28 once . TGTGCCAGCAGTTTAGGGGGGGCTTCTGGAAACACCATATATTTT CASSLGGASGNTIYF
TRBJ2-4 TRBV10-1 . . TGCGCCAGCAGTGAGTGGTTAGGGGGAAACATTCAGTACTTC CASSEWLGGNIQYF
TRBJ2-4 TRBV6-2/TRBV6-3 . . TGTGCCAGCAGTCCCTTACCAACCACAGAAGCCAAAAACATTCAGTACTTC CASSPLPTTEAKNIQYF
TRBJ2-1 TRBV25-1 . . TGTGCCAGCAGTGAGAGGTATGAGCAGTTCTTC CASSERYEQFF
TRBJ1-1 TRBV4-1 few . TGCGCCAGCAGCCAGAACAGGGCAGGGAACACTGAAGCTTTCTTT CASSQNRAGNTEAFF
TRBJ1-6 TRBV2 . TRBD1 TGTGCCAGCATACGTCCGGGACAGGGGTATCAGTCACCCCTCCACTTT CASIRPGQGYQSPLHF
TRBJ1-2 TRBV5-1 . TRBD1 TGCGCCAGCAGCTTGCCCGGGACAGCCTATGGCTACACCTTC CASSLPGTAYGYTF
TRBJ1-6 TRBV27 . TRBD1 TGTGCCAGCAGTTCCCCCCGGACAGGCTATAATTCACCCCTCCACTTT CASSSPRTGYNSPLHF
TRBJ1-5 TRBV5-1 . . TGCGCCAGCAGCTTGGGTCAGGACAATCAGCCCCAGCATTTT CASSLGQDNQPQHF
TRBJ2-3 TRBV4-1 . TRBD2 TGCGCCAGCAGCCAAGCTAGCGGGAGGGGAGATACGCAGTATTTT CASSQASGRGDTQYF
TRBJ2-2 TRBV4-2 . . TGTGCCAGCAGTCGGGAGCGTAACACCGGGGAGCTGTTTTTT CASSRERNTGELFF
TRBJ2-2 TRBV4-2 . . TGTGCCAGCAGCCCTGGGGGGGCCGGCACCGGGGAGCTGTTTTTT CASSPGGAGTGELFF
TRBJ1-5 TRBV10-1 . . TGCGCCACTCCGGGGGGGAGCAATCAGCCCCAGCATTTT CATPGGSNQPQHF
TRBJ1-6 TRBV6-6 . TRBD1 TGTGCCAGCACCGGGACAGGGGTTAATTCACCCCTCCACTTT CASTGTGVNSPLHF
TRBJ2-7 TRBV2 . TRBD2 TGTGCCAGCTTGGGAGGGCAACCTTCACACTACGAGCAGTACTTC CASLGGQPSHYEQYF
TRBJ1-6 TRBV7-9 . . TGTGCCAGCAGCTTAGCGATGGCGGAGGATTCACCCCTCCACTTT CASSLAMAEDSPLHF
TRBJ1-4 TRBV5-5 . . TGTGCCAGCAGCTTTGGAACAGCTAATGAAAAACTGTTTTTT CASSFGTANEKLFF
TRBJ2-7 TRBV2 . TRBD2 TGTGCCAGCAGTCGAACTGGGACTAGTAACGAGCAGTACTTC CASSRTGTSNEQYF
TRBJ2-7 TRBV5-5 . TRBD1 TGTGCCAGCAGCCCGGCAGGGGGCCTCTACGAGCAGTACTTC CASSPAGGLYEQYF
TRBJ2-2 TRBV6-5 . TRBD1 TGTGCCAGCAGTTACGCGACAGGGGGCCCCGGGGAGCTGTTTTTT CASSYATGGPGELFF
TRBJ1-4 TRBV6-2/TRBV6-3 . . TGTGCCAGCAGTTACTGGGGAGACGGTGAAAAACTGTTTTTT CASSYWGDGEKLFF
TRBJ2-3 TRBV28 . TRBD1 TGTGCCAGCACCTACCGGGACAGGCGCACAGATACGCAGTATTTT CASTYRDRRTDTQYF
TRBJ1-2 TRBV6-5 . . TGTGCCAGCAGTACCCAGGCAGGGCAATGGGGCTACACCTTC CASSTQAGQWGYTF
TRBJ1-4 TRBV13 . . TGTGCCAGCACCCGGTTATATGCCCCCTCAAATGAAAAACTGTTTTTT CASTRLYAPSNEKLFF
TRBJ1-1 TRBV7-3 . . TGTGCCAGCAGCTTACAGACAGGCACTGAAGCTTTCTTT CASSLQTGTEAFF
TRBJ2-1 TRBV7-2 once TRBD2 TGTGCCAGCAGCTTCCGAGGCCTAGCGGGACCTAACAATGAGCAGTTCTTC CASSFRGLAGPNNEQFF
TRBJ2-3 TRBV7-3 . TRBD2 TGTGCCAGCAGCTTATCTAGCGGGAGAGCCACAGATACGCAGTATTTT CASSLSSGRATDTQYF
TRBJ2-5 TRBV29-1 . . TGCAGCGTTCCCACGGGGGTAGAGACCCAGTACTTC CSVPTGVETQYF
TRBJ1-1 TRBV3-1/TRBV3-2 . . TGTGCCAGCAGCCAACGACAGATAATGAACACTGAAGCTTTCTTT CASSQRQIMNTEAFF
TRBJ1-2 TRBV2 . TRBD1 TGTGCCAGCAGCCAAACGACAGGGGGTTACGGCTACACCTTC CASSQTTGGYGYTF
TRBJ2-5 TRBV7-8 . . TGTGCCAGCAGCCGAGGGGCAGGGATGTGGACCCAAGAGACCCAGTACTTC CASSRGAGMWTQETQYF
TRBJ1-2 TRBV29-1 . . TGCAGCGTCCGAACCTTGACGGGAGATAACTATGGCTACACCTTC CSVRTLTGDNYGYTF
TRBJ2-2 TRBV7-9 . TRBD2 TGTGCCAGCAGCTCGGGACTAGCGGGAGGAACCGGGGAGCTGTTTTTT CASSSGLAGGTGELFF
TRBJ1-2 TRBV5-1 . . TGCGCCAGCAGCTTGGTACCAGGGACGGGGGACTATGGCTACACCTTC CASSLVPGTGDYGYTF
TRBJ1-4 TRBV4-3 . . TGCGCCAGCAGCCTACAGGGCTCTAATGAAAAACTGTTTTTT CASSLQGSNEKLFF
TRBJ1-4 TRBV5-1 few . TGCGCCAGCACCCCCGGGACACGCAATGAAAAACTGTTTTTT CASTPGTRNEKLFF
TRBJ2-1 TRBV27 . TRBD2 TGTGCCACCAGGCGACTAGCGGGAGCCTACAATGAGCAGTTCTTC CATRRLAGAYNEQFF
TRBJ2-1 TRBV18 . TRBD1 TGTGCCAGCTCACCGCCAATAGGGACAGGGATTCGCAATGAGCAGTTCTTC CASSPPIGTGIRNEQFF
TRBJ1-5 TRBV7-8 few . TGTGCCAGCAGCTTAACAAGTCAGCCCCAGCATTTT CASSLTSQPQHF
TRBJ2-7 TRBV28 . . TGTGCCAGCAGTTCCCCGGTTCGTGGGGTAGCGTACGAGCAGTACTTC CASSSPVRGVAYEQYF
TRBJ1-3 TRBV9 . . TGTGCCAGCAGCCCGATACAGGGTGCGGGAAACACCATATATTTT CASSPIQGAGNTIYF
TRBJ1-6 TRBV6-5 once TRBD1 TGTGCCAGCAGACTTGACAGGGGATTGACACCCCTCCACTTT CASRLDRGLTPLHF
TRBJ2-2 TRBV18 . . TGTGCCAGCTCACCCAGGGGACTACGGAACACCGGGGAGCTGTTTTTT CASSPRGLRNTGELFF
TRBJ2-7 TRBV19 . . TGTGCCAGTAGTATCCAGGGAATGGTCTACGAGCAGTACTTC CASSIQGMVYEQYF